This paragraph reports one TCR beta chain. Antigen: not known. These data are taken from a study of CD8+ T cells in alopecia areata. RNA was extracted and reverse transcribed into cDNA as the sequencing template. Produced via immunoSEQ multiplex PCR; TCRdb's table is partial and in-frame only. The sample has approximately 30,000 clones, 55% seen once. Study-level findings and limits: Clarity of TCR sharing across patients fell short of that in mice, possibly HLA-related.

Researchers took lesional scalp punch biopsies and peripheral blood from people who were alopecia areata patients. Starting from PBMCs, sorting isolated CD4+ and CD8+ T cells. Germline lookup yields CDR1 SEHNR and CDR2 FQNEAQ (reference sequence). CDR3 length: 14 amino acids. Between the trimmed V and J ends, which lost 4 bases and 2 bases, there was a span of 10 bases. Sequenced material: NKG2D-high CD8+ T cells sorted from blood. The origin of this receptor is a human donor with alopecia areata. The chain has TRBV7-9 and TRBJ2-3; D call uncertain. The DNA for the CDR3 is TGTGCCAGCAGCTCCGAGACCCTCACAGATACGCAGTATTTT. Its protein product is CASSSETLTDTQYF. Full variable domain (remainder filled in from reference TRBV7-9 and TRBJ2-3): DTGVSQNPRHKITKRGQNVTFRCDPISEHNRLYWYRQTLGQGPEFLTYFQNEAQLEKSRLLSDRFSAERPKGSFSTLEIQRTEQGDSAMYLCASSSETLTDTQYFGPGTRLTVL.